The rows below give T cell receptor beta chains drawn from one sample of a study of neurological immune-mediated disorders. TCRdb processed the 5' RACE reads anew with MiXCR; each CDR3 protein has one entry. This table has 15,000 to 20,000 distinct CDR3 sequences, under 35% appearing once. The sample consisted of PBMCs. All receptors derive from a man over 45 with HTLV-1-associated myelopathy (HAM/TSP). Each CDR3 is given with its conserved first and last residue. Fields, in order: clone size, J gene, V gene, D gene, CDR3 protein, CDR3 DNA. A D gene is named only where the DNA matches it firmly. Size values are once, few and many counts, or a class for expanded clones, and some rows have none.

>many|TRBJ2-4|TRBV5-6|TRBD1
CASSEATGLTKNIQYF
TGTGCCAGCAGCGAGGCGACAGGGTTGACCAAAAACATTCAGTACTTC
>few|TRBJ2-7|TRBV28|-
CASTWGYSYEQYF
TGTGCCAGCACTTGGGGTTACTCCTACGAGCAGTACTTC
>-|TRBJ2-5|TRBV7-9|-
CASRIGGRGETQYF
TGTGCCAGCAGGATTGGGGGCAGGGGAGAGACCCAGTACTTC
>many|TRBJ2-5|TRBV11-2|TRBD1
CASSPQWGTVFGTQYF
TGTGCCAGCAGCCCCCAATGGGGGACAGTTTTTGGGACCCAGTACTTC
>medium-sized|TRBJ1-4|TRBV20-1|-
CSARDPRNEKLFF
TGCAGTGCTAGAGATCCCCGAAATGAAAAACTGTTTTTT
>-|TRBJ1-5|TRBV20-1|TRBD1
CSATATGGRDQPQHF
TGCAGTGCGACAGCTACAGGGGGCAGGGATCAGCCCCAGCATTTT
>few|TRBJ2-1|TRBV7-6|TRBD1
CASSSMATSGTANNEQFF
TGTGCCAGCAGCTCAATGGCCACCTCCGGGACAGCTAACAATGAGCAGTTCTTC
>few|TRBJ2-7|TRBV7-2|TRBD2
CASSPLRDPGLAGPKDF
TGTGCCAGCAGCCCCTTAAGGGATCCGGGACTAGCGGGACCTAAGGACTTC
>-|TRBJ2-1|TRBV30|TRBD2
CAWSGLAHNEQFF
TGTGCCTGGAGTGGACTAGCACACAATGAGCAGTTCTTC
>-|TRBJ1-4|TRBV7-6|-
CASSTDTGRKKLFF
TGTGCCAGCAGCACGGACACCGGCAGGAAAAAACTGTTTTTT
>-|TRBJ1-5|TRBV7-2|-
CASSFEGGNRNQTQHF
TGTGCCAGCAGCTTCGAGGGGGGAAATAGGAATCAGACCCAGCATTTT
>medium-sized|TRBJ2-1|TRBV18|TRBD1
CASSPDRELNEQFF
TGTGCCAGCTCACCTGACAGGGAGCTCAATGAGCAGTTCTTC
>-|TRBJ1-1|TRBV18|-
CASSPSPSTEAFF
TGTGCCAGCTCACCATCCCCATCCACTGAAGCTTTCTTT
>many|TRBJ2-2|TRBV20-1|-
CSASSAGSTGELFF
TGCAGTGCTAGTTCGGCAGGCTCCACCGGGGAGCTGTTTTTT
>-|TRBJ1-6|TRBV4-2|TRBD1
CASSQIYGQGGNSPLHF
TGTGCCAGCAGCCAAATATACGGACAGGGTGGAAATTCACCCCTCCACTTT
>-|TRBJ2-7|TRBV5-1|TRBD1
CASSLLPGTATYEQYF
TGCGCCAGCAGCTTGCTCCCCGGGACAGCAACCTACGAGCAGTACTTC
>-|TRBJ2-1|TRBV20-1|-
CSARKNNEQFF
TGCAGTGCTAGAAAAAACAATGAGCAGTTCTTC
>medium-sized|TRBJ2-5|TRBV5-1|-
CASSLGLASSQETQYF
TGCGCCAGCAGCTTGGGTCTGGCTAGCAGCCAAGAGACCCAGTACTTC
>-|TRBJ2-3|TRBV7-2|TRBD2
CASSLAAGVSDTQYF
TGTGCCAGCAGCTTAGCGGCGGGGGTATCGGATACGCAGTATTTT
>many|TRBJ2-1|TRBV3-1|-
CASSNNRLNNEQFF
TGTGCCAGCAGCAACAATCGCCTTAACAATGAGCAGTTCTTC
>-|TRBJ1-2|TRBV20-1|-
CSAATGTTPNYGYTF
TGCAGTGCTGCGACCGGGACAACTCCTAACTATGGCTACACCTTC
>many|TRBJ1-2|TRBV20-1|-
CSARDNSFNYGYTF
TGCAGTGCTAGAGATAACAGTTTTAACTATGGCTACACCTTC
>once|TRBJ1-1|TRBV2|-
CASSRRGGGTEAFF
TGTGCCAGCAGTAGACGGGGGGGAGGCACTGAAGCTTTCTTT
>few|TRBJ1-5|TRBV15|-
CATSIRRGQDRNQPQHF
TGTGCCACCAGCATCCGGAGGGGCCAGGATCGAAATCAGCCCCAGCATTTT
>few|TRBJ2-6|TRBV5-4|-
CASSLQGFGANVLTF
TGTGCCAGCAGCCTCCAGGGATTTGGGGCCAACGTCCTGACTTTC
>many|TRBJ2-7|TRBV29-1|TRBD1
CSVKTGTGYEQYF
TGCAGCGTTAAGACAGGGACGGGGTACGAGCAGTACTTC
>-|TRBJ1-3|TRBV12-3/TRBV12-4|-
CASSRSLNTIYF
TGTGCCAGCAGCCGGTCACTAAACACCATATATTTT
>-|TRBJ2-7|TRBV11-3|-
CASSSPRTPDYEQYF
TGTGCCAGCAGCTCCCCCCGGACACCTGACTACGAGCAGTACTTC
>-|TRBJ2-5|TRBV25-1|-
CASNIAGQETQYF
TGTGCCAGCAATATCGCGGGTCAAGAGACCCAGTACTTC
>few|TRBJ2-1|TRBV7-2|-
CASSSRGPSYNEQFF
TGTGCCAGCAGCTCCCGAGGGCCCTCCTACAATGAGCAGTTCTTC
>large|TRBJ2-2|TRBV5-1|-
CASLMNTGELFF
TGCGCCAGCCTGATGAACACCGGGGAGCTGTTTTTT
>-|TRBJ1-5|TRBV5-1|-
CASSLEGGRGDTQHF
TGCGCCAGCAGCTTGGAAGGAGGCAGGGGAGATACGCAGCATTTT
>few|TRBJ1-5|TRBV9|-
CASSVGTSNQPQHF
TGTGCCAGCAGCGTAGGGACATCCAATCAGCCCCAGCATTTT
>-|TRBJ2-3|TRBV7-2|-
CASRGQQDTQYF
TGTGCCAGCAGAGGGCAGCAAGATACGCAGTATTTT
>-|TRBJ2-3|TRBV20-1|-
CSARDAQGSDTQYF
TGCAGTGCTAGAGATGCCCAGGGGTCAGATACGCAGTATTTT
>few|TRBJ1-2|TRBV5-1|-
CASSSDVLSHYGYTF
TGCGCCAGCAGCTCGGACGTGCTGAGCCACTATGGCTACACCTTC
>-|TRBJ2-3|TRBV20-1|TRBD1
CSARQGPDTQYF
TGCAGTGCAAGACAGGGTCCAGATACGCAGTATTTT
>-|TRBJ1-5|TRBV20-1|-
CSAREGGRGSGQPQHF
TGCAGTGCTAGAGAAGGTGGACGAGGGTCGGGTCAGCCCCAGCATTTT
>few|TRBJ1-1|TRBV9|-
CASSVVEGAEAFF
TGTGCCAGCAGCGTAGTTGAGGGGGCTGAAGCTTTCTTT
>-|TRBJ1-1|TRBV21-1|-
CASSKVGENTEAFF
TGTGCCAGCAGCAAAGTAGGGGAGAACACTGAAGCTTTCTTT
>-|TRBJ2-3|TRBV12-3/TRBV12-4|TRBD2
CASSLSSGGADTQYF
TGTGCCAGCAGTTTATCTAGCGGGGGGGCGGATACGCAGTATTTT
>-|TRBJ2-7|TRBV5-1|-
CASSLIGSYEQYF
TGCGCCAGCAGCTTAATAGGGTCCTACGAGCAGTACTTC
>few|TRBJ1-4|TRBV7-9|-
CASSLAGTVEKLFF
TGTGCCAGCAGCCTCGCCGGGACGGTTGAAAAACTGTTTTTT
>few|TRBJ2-3|TRBV20-1|TRBD2
CSARGRGEADTQYF
TGCAGTGCCAGAGGGCGGGGGGAGGCAGATACGCAGTATTTT
>-|TRBJ2-7|TRBV5-4|-
CASSLRGEQYF
TGTGCCAGCAGCCTTAGGGGCGAGCAGTACTTC
>-|TRBJ2-1|TRBV19|-
CASSTPSAYNEQFF
TGTGCCAGTAGTACCCCTAGCGCCTACAATGAGCAGTTCTTC
>few|TRBJ1-2|TRBV15|-
CATSRDRYGYTF
TGTGCCACCAGCAGAGACCGCTATGGCTACACCTTC
>few|TRBJ2-7|TRBV21-1|-
CASSKDGPGGTYEQYF
TGTGCCAGCAGCAAAGATGGTCCCGGAGGCACCTACGAGCAGTACTTC
>few|TRBJ2-7|TRBV5-1|TRBD2
CASSPSGGALSYEQYF
TGCGCCAGCAGTCCTAGCGGGGGGGCCTTGTCCTACGAGCAGTACTTC
>few|TRBJ2-7|TRBV5-1|TRBD2
CASSPGGTLTGEQYF
TGCGCCAGCAGCCCGGGGGGGACGCTTACTGGGGAGCAGTACTTC
>-|TRBJ2-3|TRBV5-1|-
CASSLSGDTHYF
TGCGCCAGCAGCTTGTCCGGGGATACTCATTATTTT
>few|TRBJ2-1|TRBV20-1|TRBD1
CSAQGAGVHRRDEQFF
TGCAGTGCACAGGGGGCGGGGGTCCACCGAAGGGATGAGCAGTTCTTC
>-|TRBJ2-6|TRBV29-1|-
CSVATLGANVLTF
TGCAGCGTTGCAACCCTGGGAGCCAACGTCCTGACTTTC
>few|TRBJ1-1|TRBV29-1|-
CATRGPRNTEAFF
TGCGCGACGAGGGGACCCCGGAACACTGAAGCTTTCTTT